The 22 T cell receptor beta chains in this list originate from one sample, sequenced in a study of long-term antiretroviral therapy in people with HIV. An immunoSEQ assay, version v3.0, was performed at survey level. TCRdb keeps only in-frame clones here, not all; method: immunoSEQ multiplex PCR. The table lists 20,000 to 25,000 clones, roughly four fifths of them singletons, with 15% to 20% in the top ten. Sequences were derived from unsorted PBMCs, sampled 0.5 years before starting antiretroviral therapy. All receptors derive from a man aged 35 to 55 with HIV.

The gene calls are TRBV30 and TRBJ2-5; perhaps TRBD1 as D (6 bases). CDR1 GTSNPN and CDR2 SVGIG come from the germline V gene (reference sequence). The CDR3 has 13 residues. The germline V and J ends were trimmed by 8 bases and 1 base, with 14 bases remaining between them. CDR3 region: CASLRGIQETQYF. The CDR3 region has the DNA TGTGCCAGCTTAAGGGGGATCCAAGAGACCCAGTACTTC.

The rearrangement joins TRBV7-9 to TRBJ1-3; D not certain. This CDR3 has 18 amino acids. V was pared by 2 bases and J by 0 bases, with 17 bases between. The germline gives CDR1 SEHNR, CDR2 FQNEAQ (reference sequence). CDR3 coding DNA: TGTGCCAGCAGCTTAAGCCCCGACGGACTAAGCTCTGGAAACACCATATATTTT. Its protein product is CASSLSPDGLSSGNTIYF.

V and J are TRBV4-1 and TRBJ1-1; D perhaps matches TRBD1 (5 bases). The CDR3 runs to 15 residues. The germline V gene encodes CDR1 MGHRA and CDR2 YSYEKL. V lost 1 base and J 4 bases, leaving 13 bases between the germline ends. CDR3 bases: TGCGCCAGCAGCCAAGCGGCTTTGGGGGGCACTGAAGCTTTCTTT. Translated, it gives CASSQAALGGTEAFF.

This clone was seen a handful of times. The genes are TRBV14 and TRBJ2-7; 7 bases map to TRBD1. The CDR3 spans 15 residues. CDR1 and CDR2 from the germline V gene are SGHDN and FVKESK. The ends lost 0 bases at V and 4 bases at J; junction bases unmatched: 6. Written as DNA, the CDR3 is TGTGCCAGCAGCCAAGACCGGGACAGAGTTTACGAGCAGTACTTC. Residues: CASSQDRDRVYEQYF.

V usage is TRBV6-5 and J usage is TRBJ2-7, with D unresolved. Germline-derived CDR1 and CDR2 are MNHEY and SVGAGI. Trimming took off 0 bases at V and 4 bases at J, with 13 bases between the two ends. CDR3 length equals 15 residues. The CDR3, as DNA: TGTGCCAGCAGTTACTCAACAGCTCGGCCTTACGAGCAGTACTTC. Its protein is CASSYSTARPYEQYF.

V usage is TRBV27 and J usage is TRBJ1-2, with TRBD1 matching 9 bases. Germline CDR1 reads MNHEY; CDR2 reads SMNVEV (reference sequence). V shed 10 bases and J 5 bases; nucleotides not matched to a gene: 17. This CDR3 has 16 residues. For the CDR3, the DNA is TGTGCCACCGCATACGGAGGGACAGGGAGGAATTATGGCTACACCTTC. As protein: CATAYGGTGRNYGYTF.

This rearrangement joins TRBV7-8 to TRBJ1-5; no reliable D call. The V end was cut by 2 bases, the J end by 4 bases, with 12 bases between. The CDR3 spans 15 residues. Per germline, CDR1 SGHVS and CDR2 FQNEAQ. This chain's CDR3 is CASSLMRLGNQPQHF. In DNA, the CDR3 is TGTGCCAGCAGCTTAATGCGACTCGGGAATCAGCCCCAGCATTTT.

The chain uses TRBV28 and TRBJ2-5, with 8 nucleotides matching TRBD1. The ends lost 8 bases at V and 5 bases at J; junction bases unmatched: 10. CDR1 MDHEN and CDR2 SYDVKM come from the germline V gene. The CDR3 loop spans 14 amino acids. The CDR3 reads CASRRTGLGETQYF. The CDR3 region has the DNA TGTGCCAGCCGACGGACAGGGCTAGGGGAGACCCAGTACTTC.

This clone rates as hyperexpanded. This chain joins TRBV5-1 and TRBJ1-1; the match to TRBD1 covers 7 bases. CDR3 length: 13 amino acids. The junction had 11 bases not matched to a gene; V was cut back by 4 bases and J by 11 bases. Per germline, CDR1 SGHRS and CDR2 YFSETQ. The CDR3 bases are TGCGCCAGCAGCCCCGACAGGGTTGCATGGGCTTTCTTT. As protein: CASSPDRVAWAFF.

This chain links TRBV27 with TRBJ1-5; a weak D match, TRBD1 (5 bases). This CDR3 contains 15 residues. V lost 9 bases and J lost 6, with 21 bases in between. Germline values: CDR1 MNHEY, CDR2 SMNVEV (reference sequence). The CDR3, as DNA: TGTGCCAGTAGAGACACCAGGGTTGCTTTTCAGCCCCAGCATTTT. Translating gives CASRDTRVAFQPQHF.

This rearrangement joins TRBV6-5 to TRBJ2-7; D possibly uses TRBD1 or TRBD2 (5 bases each). The germline gives CDR1 MNHEY, CDR2 SVGAGI. The CDR3 has 13 residues. Trimming pared 4 bases from V and 0 bases from J, leaving 7 bases between. CDR3 sequence reads: CASSWDRSYEQYF. The DNA of the CDR3 is TGTGCCAGCAGTTGGGACCGCTCCTACGAGCAGTACTTC.

The V and J genes are TRBV5-5 and TRBJ2-7; 8 bases line up with TRBD1. V was clipped by 0 bases and J by 5 bases; unmatched bases: 10. The CDR3 extends over 16 amino acids. In germline, CDR1 is SGHKS, CDR2 YYEKEE (reference sequence). The CDR3 is CASSLGRTGIINEQYF. The CDR3 nucleotides are TGTGCCAGCAGCTTGGGGAGGACAGGGATTATCAACGAGCAGTACTTC.

The sample holds one count of this clone. This chain joins TRBV7-9 and TRBJ1-6; 9 bases fit TRBD1. Germline V gene lookup returns CDR1 SEHNR and CDR2 FQNEAQ (reference sequence). The V gene end was trimmed by 2 bases and the J gene end by 12 bases; junction bases not matched to a gene: 2. The CDR3 contains 13 residues. The CDR3 loop reads CASSLPGQGPLHF. The CDR3 DNA follows: TGTGCCAGCAGCTTACCGGGACAGGGACCCCTCCACTTT.

The chain links TRBV7-6 to TRBJ2-7; 7 nucleotides line up with TRBD1. The ends lost 5 bases at V and 3 bases at J; junction bases unmatched: 10. The CDR3 totals 15 residues. Germline V lookup: CDR1 SGHVS, CDR2 FNYEAQ. This CDR3 reads CASSPHRGQVYEQYF. The CDR3 nucleotides read TGTGCCAGCAGCCCGCACCGAGGACAGGTCTACGAGCAGTACTTC.

This chain links TRBV11-3 with TRBJ2-1, with D possibly matching TRBD1 (6 bases). V was trimmed by 5 bases and J by 0 bases, leaving 14 bases between them. The CDR3 has 16 amino acids. Per germline, CDR1 SGHNT and CDR2 YENEEA. The CDR3 protein is CASSQTQGSSYNEQFF. DNA for the CDR3: TGTGCCAGCAGCCAAACGCAGGGGAGCTCCTACAATGAGCAGTTCTTC.

This CDR3 is CASSFGEGDTDTQYF. The DNA of the CDR3 is TGTGCCAGCAGCTTCGGAGAGGGGGACACAGATACGCAGTATTTT. J is TRBJ2-3 and V is TRBV11-1, with D possibly matching TRBD1 (6 bases). The CDR3 loop spans 15 amino acids. Germline V CDR1 and CDR2: SGHAT, FQDESV (reference sequence). Trimming stripped 3 bases from V and 2 bases from J, with 12 bases between.

The chain couples TRBV28 to TRBJ1-1; D is ambiguous. Germline CDR1 and CDR2: MDHEN and SYDVKM. Trimming shortened V by 2 bases and J by 4 bases, and 5 bases separated the two germline ends. The CDR3 consists of 12 residues. CDR3 protein: CASSLDATEAFF. The CDR3, as DNA: TGTGCCAGCAGTTTAGATGCCACTGAAGCTTTCTTT.

Sample share makes this clone medium-sized. The rearrangement links TRBV27 to TRBJ1-5, with D hard to call. The CDR3 totals 12 residues. The V and J ends lost 6 bases and 2 bases respectively, with 5 bases between them. Germline V gives CDR1 MNHEY, CDR2 SMNVEV (reference sequence). This CDR3 is CASRQGNQPQHF. DNA of the CDR3: TGTGCCAGCAGGCAGGGCAATCAGCCCCAGCATTTT.

V is TRBV5-1 and J is TRBJ2-3; D ambiguous. The V gene lost 3 bases and the J gene lost 6 bases, with 11 bases spanning the gap. CDR1 SGHRS and CDR2 YFSETQ come from the germline V gene. The CDR3 runs to 13 residues. The CDR3 nucleotides are TGCGCCAGCAGCTCCGATAGCTCGGATACGCAGTATTTT. Translated, it gives CASSSDSSDTQYF.

The chain joins TRBV5-7 to TRBJ2-6; no clear D. TRBV5-7 is placed among ORFs of uncertain function. The CDR3 runs 17 residues. V dropped 6 bases and J dropped 5 bases, with 21 bases sitting between them. This CDR3 is CASKYYCVQSRANVLTF. The CDR3 DNA reads TGTGCCAGCAAATACTATTGCGTACAAAGTCGGGCCAACGTCCTGACTTTC.

This chain joins TRBV18 and TRBJ1-1; D may be TRBD1 (5 bases). V lost 1 base, J lost 5 bases, and 23 bases lay in between. Germline V gives CDR1 KGHSH, CDR2 LQKENI. This CDR3 is 18 amino acids long. The CDR3 sequence is CASSPQATLKGRGTEAFF. The DNA for the CDR3 is TGTGCCAGCTCACCACAGGCCACCCTCAAGGGGCGGGGGACTGAAGCTTTCTTT.

The V and J genes are TRBV7-9 and TRBJ2-7; 10 nucleotides align to TRBD1. V lost 6 bases, J lost 1 base, and 9 bases stayed unmatched. Germline V gene lookup returns CDR1 SEHNR and CDR2 FQNEAQ (reference sequence). The CDR3 covers 16 residues. CDR3 loop: CASSHGGGQGSYEQYF. CDR3 DNA sequence: TGTGCCAGCAGTCATGGCGGGGGACAGGGGTCCTACGAGCAGTACTTC.